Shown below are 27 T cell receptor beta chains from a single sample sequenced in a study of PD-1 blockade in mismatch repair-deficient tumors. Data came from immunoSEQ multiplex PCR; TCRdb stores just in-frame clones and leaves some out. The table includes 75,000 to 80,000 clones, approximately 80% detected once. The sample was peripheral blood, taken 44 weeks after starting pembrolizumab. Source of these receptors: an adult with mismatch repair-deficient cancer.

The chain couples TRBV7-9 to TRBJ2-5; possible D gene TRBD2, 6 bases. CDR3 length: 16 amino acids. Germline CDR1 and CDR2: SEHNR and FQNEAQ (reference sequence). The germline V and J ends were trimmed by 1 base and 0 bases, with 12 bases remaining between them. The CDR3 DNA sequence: TGTGCCAGCAGCTTAGGTCCTAGCGCCTACCAAGAGACCCAGTACTTC. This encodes CASSLGPSAYQETQYF.

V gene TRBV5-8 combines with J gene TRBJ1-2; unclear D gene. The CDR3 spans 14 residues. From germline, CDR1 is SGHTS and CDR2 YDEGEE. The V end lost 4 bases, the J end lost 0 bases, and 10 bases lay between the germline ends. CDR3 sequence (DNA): TGTGCCAGCAGCCAGCTCTCCGCTAACTATGGCTACACCTTC. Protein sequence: CASSQLSANYGYTF.

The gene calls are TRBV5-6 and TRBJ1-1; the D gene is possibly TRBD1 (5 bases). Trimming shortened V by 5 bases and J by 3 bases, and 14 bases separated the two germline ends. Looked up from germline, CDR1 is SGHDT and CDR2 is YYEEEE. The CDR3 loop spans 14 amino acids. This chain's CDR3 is CASRSDTWHTEAFF. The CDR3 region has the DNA TGTGCCAGCAGATCGGACACATGGCACACTGAAGCTTTCTTT. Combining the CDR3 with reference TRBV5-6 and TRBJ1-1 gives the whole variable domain DAGVTQSPTHLIKTRGQQVTLRCSPKSGHDTVSWYQQALGQGPQFIFQYYEEEERQRGNFPDRFSGHQFPNYSSELNVNALLLGDSALYLCASRSDTWHTEAFFGQGTRLTVV.

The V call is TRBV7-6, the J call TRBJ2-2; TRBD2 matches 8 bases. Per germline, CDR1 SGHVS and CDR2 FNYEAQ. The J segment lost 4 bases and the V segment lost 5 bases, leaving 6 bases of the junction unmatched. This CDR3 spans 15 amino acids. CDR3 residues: CASSPSGLGTGELFF. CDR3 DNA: TGTGCCAGCAGCCCTAGCGGGCTAGGCACCGGGGAGCTGTTTTTT.

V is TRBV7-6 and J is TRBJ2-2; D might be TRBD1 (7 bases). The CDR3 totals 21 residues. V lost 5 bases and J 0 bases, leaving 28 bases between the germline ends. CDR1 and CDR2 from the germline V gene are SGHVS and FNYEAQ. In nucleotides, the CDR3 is TGTGCCAGCAGCCCCCATAGCTTCGAGGTCAGGGGGGATCCGAACACCGGGGAGCTGTTTTTT. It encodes CASSPHSFEVRGDPNTGELFF.

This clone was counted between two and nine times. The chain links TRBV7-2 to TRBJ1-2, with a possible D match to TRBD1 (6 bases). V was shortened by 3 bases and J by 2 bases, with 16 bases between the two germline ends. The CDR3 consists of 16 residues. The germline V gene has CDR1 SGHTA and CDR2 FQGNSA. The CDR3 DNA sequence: TGTGCCAGCAGCTTCGGGGGCGCGGTATCCAACTATGGCTACACCTTC. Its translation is CASSFGGAVSNYGYTF.

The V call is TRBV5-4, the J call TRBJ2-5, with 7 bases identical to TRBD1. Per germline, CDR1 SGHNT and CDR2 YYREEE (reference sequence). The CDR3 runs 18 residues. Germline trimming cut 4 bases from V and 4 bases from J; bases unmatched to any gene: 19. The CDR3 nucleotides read TGTGCCAGCAGCCAATCAAGAGGGGGCGGAATCTCAGGAGAGACCCAGTACTTC. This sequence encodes CASSQSRGGGISGETQYF.

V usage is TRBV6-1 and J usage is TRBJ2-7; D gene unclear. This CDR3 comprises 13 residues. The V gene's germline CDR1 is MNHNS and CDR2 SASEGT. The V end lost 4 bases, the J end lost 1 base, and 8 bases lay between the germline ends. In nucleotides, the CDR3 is TGTGCCAGCAGTGGGTTGAGTTCCTACGAGCAGTACTTC. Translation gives CASSGLSSYEQYF.

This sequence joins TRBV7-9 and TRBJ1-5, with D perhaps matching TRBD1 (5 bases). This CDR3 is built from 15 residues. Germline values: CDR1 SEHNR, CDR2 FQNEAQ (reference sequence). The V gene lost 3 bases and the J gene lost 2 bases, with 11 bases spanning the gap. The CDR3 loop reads CASSFGGSGNQPQHF. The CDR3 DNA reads TGTGCCAGCAGCTTTGGGGGATCCGGCAATCAGCCCCAGCATTTT. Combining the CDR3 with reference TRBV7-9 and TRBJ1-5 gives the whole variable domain DTGVSQNPRHKITKRGQNVTFRCDPISEHNRLYWYRQTLGQGPEFLTYFQNEAQLEKSRLLSDRFSAERPKGSFSTLEIQRTEQGDSAMYLCASSFGGSGNQPQHFGDGTRLSIL.

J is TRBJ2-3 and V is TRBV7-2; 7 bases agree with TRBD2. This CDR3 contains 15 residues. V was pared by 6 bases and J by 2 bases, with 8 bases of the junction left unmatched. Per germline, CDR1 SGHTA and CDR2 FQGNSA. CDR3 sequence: CASRGLSLPTDTQYF. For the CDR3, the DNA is TGTGCCAGCAGGGGACTATCTCTACCCACAGATACGCAGTATTTT.

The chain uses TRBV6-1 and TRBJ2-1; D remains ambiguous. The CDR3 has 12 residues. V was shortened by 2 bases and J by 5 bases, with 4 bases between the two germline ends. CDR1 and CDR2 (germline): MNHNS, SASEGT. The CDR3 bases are TGTGCCAGCAGTGAAATGCACAATGAGCAGTTCTTC. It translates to CASSEMHNEQFF.

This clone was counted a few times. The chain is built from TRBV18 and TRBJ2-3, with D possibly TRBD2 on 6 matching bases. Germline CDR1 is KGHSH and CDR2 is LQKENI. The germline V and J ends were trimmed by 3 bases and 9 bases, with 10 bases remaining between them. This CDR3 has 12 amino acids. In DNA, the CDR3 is TGTGCCAGCTCACCTCGAAGCGGGACGCAGTATTTT. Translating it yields CASSPRSGTQYF.

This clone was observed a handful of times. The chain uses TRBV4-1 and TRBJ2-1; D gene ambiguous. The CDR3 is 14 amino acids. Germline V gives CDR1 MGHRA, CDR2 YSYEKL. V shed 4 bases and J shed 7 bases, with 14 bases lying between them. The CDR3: CASSPVSLKNEQFF. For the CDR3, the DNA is TGCGCCAGCAGCCCAGTCAGCCTCAAGAATGAGCAGTTCTTC.

The DNA for the CDR3 is TGTGCCTGGAGTACAGGGGCTTCTTCCGAGCAGTACTTC. Its protein product is CAWSTGASSEQYF. This rearrangement joins TRBV30 to TRBJ2-7, with 7 nucleotides matching TRBD1. CDR3 length: 13 residues. The V gene's germline CDR1 is GTSNPN and CDR2 SVGIG (reference sequence). Germline trimming cut 2 bases from V and 6 bases from J; bases unmatched to any gene: 7.

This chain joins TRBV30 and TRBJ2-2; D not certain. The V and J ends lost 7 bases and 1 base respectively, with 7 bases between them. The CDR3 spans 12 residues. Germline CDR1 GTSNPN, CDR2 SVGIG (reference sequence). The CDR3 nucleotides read TGTGCCTTCCCGGGGAACACCGGGGAGCTGTTTTTT. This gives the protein CAFPGNTGELFF.

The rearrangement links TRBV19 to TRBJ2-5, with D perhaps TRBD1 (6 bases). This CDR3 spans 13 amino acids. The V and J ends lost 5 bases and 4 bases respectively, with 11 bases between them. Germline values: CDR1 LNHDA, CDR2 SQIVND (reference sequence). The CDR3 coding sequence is TGTGCCAGTAGTCCGACAGGTATAGAGACCCAGTACTTC. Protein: CASSPTGIETQYF. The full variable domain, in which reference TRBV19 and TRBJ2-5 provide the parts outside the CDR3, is DGGITQSPKYLFRKEGQNVTLSCEQNLNHDAMYWYRQDPGQGLRLIYYSQIVNDFQKGDIAEGYSVSREKKESFPLTVTSAQKNPTAFYLCASSPTGIETQYFGPGTRLLVL.

The CDR3 is CASSMSGGTDTQYF. CDR3 coding DNA: TGTGCCAGCAGTATGTCGGGAGGCACAGATACGCAGTATTTT. The V and J genes are TRBV6-1 and TRBJ2-3; the D gene is possibly TRBD2 (6 bases). CDR1 and CDR2 (germline): MNHNS, SASEGT. Between the trimmed V and J ends, which lost 5 bases and 1 base, there was a span of 10 bases. The CDR3 spans 14 residues.

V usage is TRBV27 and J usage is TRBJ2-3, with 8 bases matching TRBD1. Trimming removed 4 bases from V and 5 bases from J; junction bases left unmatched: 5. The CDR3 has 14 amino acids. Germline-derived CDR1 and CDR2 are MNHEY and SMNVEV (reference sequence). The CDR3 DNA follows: TGTGCCAGCAGTTCCGACAGGGGTTTAGATACGCAGTATTTT. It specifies CASSSDRGLDTQYF.

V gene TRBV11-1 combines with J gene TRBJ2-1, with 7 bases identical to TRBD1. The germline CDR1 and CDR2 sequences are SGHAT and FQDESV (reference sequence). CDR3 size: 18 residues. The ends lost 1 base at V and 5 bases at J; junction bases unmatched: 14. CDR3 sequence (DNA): TGTGCCAGCAGCTTAGTCTTACCCGGACAGGCAACCCACAATGAGCAGTTCTTC. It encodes CASSLVLPGQATHNEQFF.

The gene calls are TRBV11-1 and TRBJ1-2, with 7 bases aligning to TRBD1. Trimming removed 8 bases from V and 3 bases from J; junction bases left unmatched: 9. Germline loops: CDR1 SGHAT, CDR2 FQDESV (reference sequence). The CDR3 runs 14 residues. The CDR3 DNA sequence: TGTGCCAGCGGAGACAGGGCCCGCCACTATGGCTACACCTTC. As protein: CASGDRARHYGYTF.

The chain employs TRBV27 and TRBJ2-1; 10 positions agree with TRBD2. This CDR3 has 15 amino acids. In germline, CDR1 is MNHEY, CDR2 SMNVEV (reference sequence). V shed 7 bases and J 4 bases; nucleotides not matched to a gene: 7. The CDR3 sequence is CASTRTSGYYNEQFF. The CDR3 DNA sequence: TGTGCCAGCACCCGGACTAGCGGCTATTACAATGAGCAGTTCTTC.

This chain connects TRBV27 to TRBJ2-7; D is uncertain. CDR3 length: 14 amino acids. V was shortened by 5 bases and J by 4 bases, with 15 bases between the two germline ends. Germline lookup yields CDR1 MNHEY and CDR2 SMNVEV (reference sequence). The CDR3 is CASSKSREGYEQYF. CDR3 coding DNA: TGTGCCAGCAGTAAGTCAAGGGAAGGGTACGAGCAGTACTTC.

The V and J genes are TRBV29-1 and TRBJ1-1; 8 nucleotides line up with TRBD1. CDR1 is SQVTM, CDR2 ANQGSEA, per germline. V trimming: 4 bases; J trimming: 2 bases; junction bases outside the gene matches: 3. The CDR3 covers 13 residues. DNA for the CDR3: TGCAGCGTTGGGACAGGGCGAAACACTGAAGCTTTCTTT. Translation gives CSVGTGRNTEAFF. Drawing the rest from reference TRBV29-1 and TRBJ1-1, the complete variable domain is SAVISQKPSRDICQRGTSLTIQCQVDSQVTMMFWYRQQPGQSLTLIATANQGSEATYESGFVIDKFPISRPNLTFSTLTVSNMSPEDSSIYLCSVGTGRNTEAFFGQGTRLTVV.

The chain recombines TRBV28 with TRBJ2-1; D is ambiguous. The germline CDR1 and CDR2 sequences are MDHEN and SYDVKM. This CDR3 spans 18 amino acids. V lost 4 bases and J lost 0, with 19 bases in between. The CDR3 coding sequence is TGTGCCAGCAGTTGGGGTTATAGACGGGTTAGCTCCTACAATGAGCAGTTCTTC. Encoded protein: CASSWGYRRVSSYNEQFF. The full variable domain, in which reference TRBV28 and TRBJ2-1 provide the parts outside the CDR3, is DVKVTQSSRYLVKRTGEKVFLECVQDMDHENMFWYRQDPGLGLRLIYFSYDVKMKEKGDIPEGYSVSREKKERFSLILESASTNQTSMYLCASSWGYRRVSSYNEQFFGPGTRLTVL.

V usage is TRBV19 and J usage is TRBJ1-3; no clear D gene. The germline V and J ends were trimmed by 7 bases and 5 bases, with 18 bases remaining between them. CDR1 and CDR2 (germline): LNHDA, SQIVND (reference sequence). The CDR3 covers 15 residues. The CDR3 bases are TGTGCCAGTACTTTCTGGACCTCTTCGAGAAACACCATATATTTT. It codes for CASTFWTSSRNTIYF.

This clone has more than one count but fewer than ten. The CDR3 spells CASSYSPGAYEQYF. The CDR3 nucleotides read TGTGCCAGCAGTTACTCGCCGGGGGCCTACGAGCAGTACTTC. The chain couples TRBV6-5 to TRBJ2-7, with D perhaps TRBD2 (6 bases). The V gene lost 0 bases and the J gene lost 2 bases, with 8 bases spanning the gap. In germline, CDR1 is MNHEY, CDR2 SVGAGI. The CDR3 spans 14 residues.

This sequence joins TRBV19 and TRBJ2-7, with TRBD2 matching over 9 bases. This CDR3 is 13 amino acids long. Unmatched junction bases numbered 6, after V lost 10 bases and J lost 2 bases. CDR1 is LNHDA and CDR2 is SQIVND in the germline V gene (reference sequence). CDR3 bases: TGTGCCACCCGGACTAGCGACACCTACGAGCAGTACTTC. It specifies CATRTSDTYEQYF.